This T cell receptor (beta chain) appears in the sequencing data of a study of T cell clonotyping in hematopoietic cell transplantation (dated by TCRdb to about 2021). Context from the whole study: A total of over 130 blood samples were gathered in the study from approximately 32 consecutive transplant recipients along with their related donors. Patients were recruited between September 2015 and 2017 and followed until late 2020 or death. The research as a whole found: The sample size was limited, and because cells were not sorted, the contributions of CD4 and CD8 repertoires could not be separated. Recipient TCR diversity fell after transplant, with pathologically expanded clonotypes rising progressively from day 30 to day 180. Broader posttransplant TCR repertoire diversity was predicted by donor and pretransplant recipient Inverse Simpson Index values. Recipient repertoires showed only a small fraction of overlap with donor repertoires, and over 95% appeared de novo at the given depth.

Comments on this clone: Its cognate antigen has yet to be identified. Base qualities are not recorded, but no much larger clone differs from it by a single base.

With the immunoSEQ assay, which is a bias-controlled multiplex PCR relying on V- and J-specific primers, TCR beta CDR3 regions were amplified from genomic DNA. In a second PCR step, a proprietary barcode and Illumina adapter sequences were attached to the CDR3 amplicons. CDR3 libraries were sequenced on an Illumina MiSeq instrument. The published analysis was carried out like this. Export and quality control were done with immunoSEQ Analyzer 3.0, while downstream analyses used R Bioconductor and Immunarch. Only productive rearrangements in the normalized downsampled data set went into calculating the repertoire metrics. In the normalized cohort, clonotypes with more than 5 templates were defined as pathologically expanded. Repertoire diversity was measured with the Inverse Simpson Index. To capture all clonotypes, CMV-specificity analyses were performed on the non-normalized data set. TCRdb took over this immuneACCESS table, retaining in-frame rearrangements with V and J assigned. Such tables are incomplete; in checked studies, under half of the missing clones stem from an unresolved V gene, and the remainder is unexplained. V and J calls and clone size are as listed in that table; D and trimming were resolved from the DNA. The sample table lists nearly 70,000 clones, around 94% of them with a count of one. The leading ten clones occupy 1.6% of the sample.

Related transplant donors provided blood samples for TCR beta sequencing. Nuclei Lysis Solution was used to extract genomic DNA from fresh or cryopreserved unfractionated peripheral blood mononuclear cells. The clonotype was recovered from a man aged 45-60 years in good health. Some clones in this sample may be carry-over from other donors' samples. Material: peripheral blood mononuclear cells.

The bases are TGTGCCAGCAGTTTTCAGACTCAAGAGACCCAGTACTTC. It specifies CASSFQTQETQYF. The chain uses TRBV28 and TRBJ2-5; a confident D gene designation cannot be given. Trimming removed 3 bases from V and 2 bases from J, leaving 7 bases between the germline ends. The germline V gene sets CDR1 to MDHEN and CDR2 to SYDVKM. The CDR3 sequence holds 13 residues, the cysteine and phenylalanine included. The CDR3 DNA has 39 bases and is translated from base 1.